Listed below are T cell receptor beta chains from one sample, sequenced in a study of OX40 agonist ivuxolimab in advanced cancers. Generated by immunoSEQ multiplex PCR, the TCRdb table keeps only in-frame clones and is missing some. The data hold 150,000 to 180,000 clones, with approximately 94% observed a single time. The sequencing here drew on CD4+ or CD8+ T cells sorted from blood, taken in a trial of the OX40 agonist ivuxolimab. The receptor set was obtained from an adult with an advanced solid tumor such as melanoma, head and neck, liver or kidney cancer. Each CDR3 is given with its conserved first and last residue. D genes are given only for firm matches. The size field is filled for only some rows; it gives once, few, many or a size class.

clone_size	j_call	d_call	v_call	cdr3_aa	cdr3_nt
.	TRBJ2-1	TRBD1	TRBV4-1	CASSQDGVRTGSFF	TGCGCCAGCAGCCAAGACGGAGTGAGGACAGGGTCGTTCTTC
.	TRBJ2-1	TRBD1	TRBV10-3	CAISATGVGYNEQFF	TGTGCCATCAGTGCGACAGGGGTGGGGTACAATGAGCAGTTCTTC
.	TRBJ1-4	TRBD1	TRBV28	CASKQGGNEKLFF	TGTGCCAGCAAACAGGGGGGGAATGAAAAACTGTTTTTT
.	TRBJ1-5	.	TRBV6-5	CASSLDTRILNPSFF	TGTGCCAGCAGTTTGGACACCCGTATCCTGAACCCCTCTTTTTTT
.	TRBJ1-5	TRBD1	TRBV5-8	CASSLAGGGSNQPQHF	TGTGCCAGCAGCTTGGCAGGGGGAGGTAGCAATCAGCCCCAGCATTTT
.	TRBJ1-5	TRBD1	TRBV5-1	CASSYGQGPNQPQHF	TGCGCCAGCAGCTATGGACAGGGCCCCAATCAGCCCCAGCATTTT
.	TRBJ2-7	.	TRBV7-7	CASSLSDSISYEQYF	TGTGCTAGCAGCTTGTCCGACAGTATCTCCTACGAGCAGTACTTC
.	TRBJ1-2	.	TRBV30	CAWSSGGYGYTF	TGTGCCTGGAGCTCTGGAGGCTATGGCTACACCTTC
.	TRBJ1-5	.	TRBV28	CASSPGWQGANQPQHF	TGTGCCAGCAGTCCGGGGTGGCAGGGAGCGAATCAGCCCCAGCATTTT
.	TRBJ1-1	TRBD1	TRBV29-1	CSGLQGARTEAFF	TGCAGCGGACTACAGGGGGCGAGAACTGAAGCTTTCTTT
.	TRBJ2-7	TRBD2	TRBV6-1	CASSERGGASYEQYF	TGTGCCAGCAGTGAACGGGGGGGGGCCTCCTACGAGCAGTACTTC
.	TRBJ2-2	.	TRBV6-6	CASHTRLAMNTGELFF	TGTGCCAGCCATACGAGGTTAGCGATGAACACCGGGGAGCTGTTTTTT
once	TRBJ2-2	TRBD1	TRBV7-2	CASSFPGQGSGELFF	TGTGCCAGCAGCTTTCCGGGACAGGGCTCCGGGGAGCTGTTTTTT
.	TRBJ2-3	.	TRBV12-5	CASGLRGDTQYF	TGTGCTAGTGGTTTGAGGGGGGATACGCAGTATTTT
.	TRBJ2-7	.	TRBV10-2	CASSLGGATSYEQYF	TGCGCCAGCAGCCTTGGGGGGGCCACCTCCTACGAGCAGTACTTC
.	TRBJ2-2	.	TRBV9	CASSATPSPGELFF	TGTGCCAGCAGCGCCACCCCTAGCCCCGGGGAGCTGTTTTTT
.	TRBJ2-2	.	TRBV11-2	CASSLEAGELFF	TGTGCCAGCAGCTTAGAGGCCGGGGAGCTGTTTTTT
.	TRBJ1-5	TRBD1	TRBV5-5	CASSPHGPGQETVPQHF	TGTGCCAGCAGCCCCCATGGACCGGGACAGGAGACAGTGCCCCAGCATTTT
once	TRBJ1-4	TRBD1	TRBV25-1	CASSGDRDEKLFF	TGTGCCAGCTCCGGGGACAGGGATGAAAAACTGTTTTTT
.	TRBJ1-5	TRBD1	TRBV6-6	CASISFRTGRWEPQHF	TGTGCCAGCATTAGTTTTAGGACAGGGCGGTGGGAGCCCCAGCATTTT
.	TRBJ2-5	TRBD2	TRBV5-1	CASGVAGPQETQYF	TGCGCCAGCGGGGTAGCGGGACCCCAAGAGACCCAGTACTTC
once	TRBJ2-2	TRBD2	TRBV4-1	CASSPQVPPGTSGSGELFF	TGCGCCAGCAGCCCCCAAGTCCCGCCCGGGACTAGCGGGAGTGGGGAGCTGTTTTTT
.	TRBJ2-4	TRBD1	TRBV19	CASSFTGDQNIQYF	TGTGCCAGTAGTTTCACAGGGGATCAAAACATTCAGTACTTC
.	TRBJ1-3	.	TRBV9	CASSVRSSGNTIYF	TGTGCCAGCAGCGTGCGTAGCTCTGGAAACACCATATATTTT
.	TRBJ1-2	.	TRBV2	CASSVSGDYGYTF	TGTGCCAGCAGTGTATCAGGGGACTATGGCTACACCTTC
.	TRBJ2-5	TRBD1	TRBV2	CASSEDDRAFQPQETQYF	TGTGCCAGCAGTGAGGACGACAGGGCCTTTCAACCACAAGAGACCCAGTACTTC
.	TRBJ2-2	TRBD2	TRBV5-1	CASSSRTGLAYSGELFF	TGCGCCAGCAGCAGCCGGACGGGACTAGCCTATTCCGGGGAGCTGTTTTTT
.	TRBJ2-1	.	TRBV9	CASSVDFRVFNEQFF	TGTGCCAGCAGCGTCGACTTCCGAGTCTTTAATGAGCAGTTCTTC
.	TRBJ1-2	TRBD1	TRBV6-5	CASSSTGGGYGYTF	TGTGCCAGCAGTTCGACAGGGGGTGGCTATGGCTACACCTTC
.	TRBJ2-1	TRBD1	TRBV7-3	CASSLDRGSYNEQFF	TGTGCCAGCAGCTTAGACAGGGGGAGCTACAATGAGCAGTTCTTC
.	TRBJ2-7	TRBD1	TRBV19	CASSLGQGLVEQYF	TGTGCCAGTAGCTTGGGACAGGGACTGGTAGAGCAGTACTTC
.	TRBJ1-3	.	TRBV7-2	CASSPGTSGNTIYF	TGTGCCAGCAGCCCCGGGACCTCTGGAAACACCATATATTTT
.	TRBJ2-7	.	TRBV28	CASSFRGAEQYF	TGTGCCAGCAGTTTTCGAGGGGCCGAGCAGTACTTC